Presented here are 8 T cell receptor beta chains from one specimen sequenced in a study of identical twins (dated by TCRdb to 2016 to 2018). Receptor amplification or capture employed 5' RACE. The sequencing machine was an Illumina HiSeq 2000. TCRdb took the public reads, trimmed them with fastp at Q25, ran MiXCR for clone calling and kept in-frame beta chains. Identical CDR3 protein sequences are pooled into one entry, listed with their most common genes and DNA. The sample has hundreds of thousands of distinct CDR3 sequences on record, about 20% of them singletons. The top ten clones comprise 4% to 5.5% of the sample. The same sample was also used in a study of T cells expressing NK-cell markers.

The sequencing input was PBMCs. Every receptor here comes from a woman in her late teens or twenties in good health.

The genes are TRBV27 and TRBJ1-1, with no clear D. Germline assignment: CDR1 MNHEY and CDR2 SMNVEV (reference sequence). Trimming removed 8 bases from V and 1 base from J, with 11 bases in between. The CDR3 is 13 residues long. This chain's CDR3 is CASRIRGNTEAFF. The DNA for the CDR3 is TGTGCCAGCCGTATCAGAGGGAACACTGAAGCTTTCTTT.

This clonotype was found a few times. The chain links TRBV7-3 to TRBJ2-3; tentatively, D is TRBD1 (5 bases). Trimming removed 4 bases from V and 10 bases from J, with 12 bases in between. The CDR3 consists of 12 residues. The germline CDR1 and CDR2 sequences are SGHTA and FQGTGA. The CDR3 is CASSSTAYPQYF. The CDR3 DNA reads TGTGCCAGCAGCTCGACAGCTTACCCGCAGTATTTT.

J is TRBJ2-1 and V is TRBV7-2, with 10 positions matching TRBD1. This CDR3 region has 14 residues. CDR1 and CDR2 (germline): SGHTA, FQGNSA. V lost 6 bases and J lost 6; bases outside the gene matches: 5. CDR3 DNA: TGTGCCAGCAGTGACAGGGGGCTAGGCAATGAGCAGTTCTTC. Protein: CASSDRGLGNEQFF.

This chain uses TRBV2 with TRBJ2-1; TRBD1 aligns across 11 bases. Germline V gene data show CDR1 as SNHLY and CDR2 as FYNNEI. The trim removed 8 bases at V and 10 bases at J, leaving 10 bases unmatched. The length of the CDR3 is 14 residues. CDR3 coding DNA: TGTGCCAGCGGGGACAGGGGGACCAGCAGGGAGCAGTTCTTC. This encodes CASGDRGTSREQFF.

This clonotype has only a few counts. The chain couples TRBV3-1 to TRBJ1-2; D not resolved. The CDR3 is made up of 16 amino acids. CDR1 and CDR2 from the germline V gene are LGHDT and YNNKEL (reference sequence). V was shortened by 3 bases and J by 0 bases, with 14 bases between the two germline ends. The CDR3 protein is CASSQRGGLTNYGYTF. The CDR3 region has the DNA TGTGCCAGCAGCCAGCGAGGAGGGCTTACTAACTATGGCTACACCTTC.

The CDR3 nucleotides read TGCAGTGCTAGAGATCCGGGGGGGGTAGCGGGGGCCCCAGGGACGCAGTATTTT. This sequence encodes CSARDPGGVAGAPGTQYF. The gene calls are TRBV20-1 and TRBJ2-3; 9 nucleotides line up with TRBD2. CDR1 is DFQATT and CDR2 is SNEGSKA in the germline V gene (reference sequence). The CDR3 loop spans 18 amino acids. V dropped 0 bases and J dropped 9; count of bases not matched to a gene: 19.

The CDR3 nucleotides read TGTGCCAGCAGCTACGACGCTAGATCCTTACAAGAGACCCAGTACTTC. Translation: CASSYDARSLQETQYF. The chain links TRBV5-5 to TRBJ2-5; D ambiguous. Germline CDR1 reads SGHKS; CDR2 reads YYEKEE (reference sequence). The CDR3 has 16 residues. Trimming took 3 bases from V and 2 from J, leaving 17 bases between them.

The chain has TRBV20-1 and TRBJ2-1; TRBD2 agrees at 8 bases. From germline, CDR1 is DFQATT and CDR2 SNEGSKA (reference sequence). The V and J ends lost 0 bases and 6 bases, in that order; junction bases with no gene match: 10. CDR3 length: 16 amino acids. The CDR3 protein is CSARDRRGGLRNEQFF. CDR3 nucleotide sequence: TGCAGTGCTAGAGATAGACGGGGGGGCCTCCGCAATGAGCAGTTCTTC.